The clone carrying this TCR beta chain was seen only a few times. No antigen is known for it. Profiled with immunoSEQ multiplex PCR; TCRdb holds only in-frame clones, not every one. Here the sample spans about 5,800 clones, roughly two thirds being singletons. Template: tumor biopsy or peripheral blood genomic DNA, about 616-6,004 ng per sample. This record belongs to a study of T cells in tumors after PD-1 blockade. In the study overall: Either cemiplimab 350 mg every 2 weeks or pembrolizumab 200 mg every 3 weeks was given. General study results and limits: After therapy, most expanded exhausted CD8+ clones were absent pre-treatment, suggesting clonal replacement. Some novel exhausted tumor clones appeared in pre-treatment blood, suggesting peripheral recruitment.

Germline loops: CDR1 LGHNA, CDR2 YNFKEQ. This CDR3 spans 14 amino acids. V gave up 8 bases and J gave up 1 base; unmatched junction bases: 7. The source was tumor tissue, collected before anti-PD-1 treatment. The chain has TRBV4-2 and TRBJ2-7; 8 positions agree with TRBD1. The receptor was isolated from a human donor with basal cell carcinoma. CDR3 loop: CASGDQGASYEQYF. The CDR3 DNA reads TGTGCCAGCGGAGATCAGGGGGCGTCCTACGAGCAGTACTTC.